Below, one TCR beta chain is given with its context. The target antigen is unknown. Germline CDR1 reads SGHTA; CDR2 reads FQGNSA. V dropped 1 base and J dropped 7; count of bases not matched to a gene: 8. This CDR3 comprises 17 residues. These data are taken from a study of T cell responses to AZD1222 COVID-19 vaccine. Broader study findings: Nearly half of spike-specific TCRs reportedly target unmutated variant regions.

Sequenced by immunoSEQ multiplex PCR; TCRdb stores in-frame clones only, minus some. The profile covers 84,000 or so clones, with around 90% appearing a single time and over 1.2% taken by the ten largest. The receptor was isolated from an adult in good health. The rearrangement uses TRBV7-2 and TRBJ1-6; 9 positions match TRBD1. Sequences were derived from peripheral blood, sampled on day 0 of AZD1222 vaccination. Written as DNA, the CDR3 is TGTGCCAGCAGCTTAGTGGGGACAGGGTTGGCGAATTCACCCCTCCACTTT. It yields the protein CASSLVGTGLANSPLHF.